These 16 T cell receptor beta chains were sequenced from one sample in a study of T cells after yellow fever vaccination. TCRdb redid the calling of the 5' RACE reads with MiXCR, one entry per CDR3 protein. The sample yields about 300,000 distinct CDR3 sequences, approximately 10% seen once. This specimen consisted of CD4+ T cells sorted from PBMCs, obtained 5 days after the yellow fever booster vaccination. The receptors shown here come from a man between 18 and 29 years old who received the YFV17D yellow fever vaccine.

This clonotype has only a few counts. The V and J genes are TRBV5-1 and TRBJ2-2, with 10 bases fitting TRBD2. The V gene end was trimmed by 0 bases and the J gene end by 6 bases; junction bases not matched to a gene: 5. The CDR3 consists of 16 residues. CDR1 SGHRS and CDR2 YFSETQ come from the germline V gene. The CDR3 sequence is CASSLVAGLAAGELFF. CDR3 in DNA: TGCGCCAGCAGCTTGGTTGCCGGACTAGCGGCCGGGGAGCTGTTTTTT. The full variable domain, completed using reference TRBV5-1 and TRBJ2-2, is KAGVTQTPRYLIKTRGQQVTLSCSPISGHRSVSWYQQTPGQGLQFLFEYFSETQRNKGNFPGRFSGRQFSNSRSEMNVSTLELGDSALYLCASSLVAGLAAGELFFGEGSRLTVL.

In this sample, this clonotype turned up a few times. The chain combines TRBV12-3 or TRBV12-4 with TRBJ2-1; the match to TRBD1 covers 9 bases. The CDR3 is made up of 15 amino acids. V lost 7 bases, J lost 6 bases, and 10 bases stayed unmatched. The CDR3 here is CASTLDRGRGNEQFF. Written as DNA, the CDR3 is TGTGCCAGCACCCTAGACAGGGGGAGGGGCAATGAGCAGTTCTTC.

This clonotype was recorded many times. The V gene is TRBV5-1, the J gene TRBJ2-5; D not resolved. The V end lost 2 bases, the J end lost 5 bases, and 10 bases lay between the germline ends. Germline V CDR1 and CDR2: SGHRS, YFSETQ. The CDR3 runs to 13 residues. This CDR3 is CASSLGLAETQYF. CDR3 DNA sequence: TGCGCCAGCAGCTTAGGATTGGCGGAGACCCAGTACTTC.

The chain links TRBV18 to TRBJ1-1; D unclear. Trimming removed 2 bases from V and 2 bases from J, with 15 bases in between. CDR3 length: 16 amino acids. Germline V lookup: CDR1 KGHSH, CDR2 LQKENI. The DNA of the CDR3 is TGTGCCAGCTCACCAAGCCTCGCGGGCACCAACACTGAAGCTTTCTTT. Its protein is CASSPSLAGTNTEAFF.

The genes are TRBV18 and TRBJ2-7, with 8 bases aligning to TRBD1. J gave up 6 bases and V 3 bases, and 7 bases lay outside the gene matches. Germline assignment: CDR1 KGHSH and CDR2 LQKENI. The CDR3 has 14 residues. This chain's CDR3 is CASSPGQGSFEQYF. The CDR3, as DNA: TGTGCCAGCTCACCTGGACAGGGTTCGTTCGAGCAGTACTTC.

This clonotype was seen a few times. This sequence joins TRBV7-2 and TRBJ2-1; tentatively, D is TRBD1 (8 bases). Germline V gene sequence: CDR1 SGHTA, CDR2 FQGNSA. Trimming removed 5 bases at V and 9 bases at J, with 38 bases between. This CDR3 region has 21 residues. As DNA, the CDR3 is TGTGCCAGCAGCCGACCCCCCTGGACAGGGTTAATGATGAATGAGCGGGGTGAGCAGTTCTTC. Protein product: CASSRPPWTGLMMNERGEQFF.

The chain uses TRBV4-1 and TRBJ2-3, with TRBD2 matching over 15 bases. Germline lookup yields CDR1 MGHRA and CDR2 YSYEKL. V lost 0 bases to trimming and J lost 3 bases; unmatched junction nucleotides: 16. This CDR3 contains 22 residues. The CDR3 loop is CASSQDPVELRTSGGATDTQYF. CDR3 bases: TGCGCCAGCAGCCAAGATCCGGTAGAGCTCAGGACTAGCGGGGGGGCGACAGATACGCAGTATTTT.

This chain links TRBV20-1 with TRBJ2-3; 8 nucleotides match TRBD2. Germline V gives CDR1 DFQATT, CDR2 SNEGSKA (reference sequence). There are 17 residues in the CDR3. Germline trimming cut 1 base from V and 1 base from J; bases unmatched to any gene: 10. Written as DNA, the CDR3 is TGCAGTGCTAGAGTAAGGACTAGCTATCTCGGCACAGATACGCAGTATTTT. Amino acid sequence: CSARVRTSYLGTDTQYF.

This clonotype was counted between two and nine times. The V and J genes are TRBV4-1 and TRBJ2-7; 10 bases fit TRBD2. The CDR3 runs 20 residues. With V trimmed by 4 bases and J by 0 bases, 18 bases remained unmatched. Germline V gene data show CDR1 as MGHRA and CDR2 as YSYEKL. The CDR3 region has the DNA TGCGCCAGCAGCCGATTACCCCCGGGACTAGCGCTCCCGAGCTCCTACGAGCAGTACTTC. Protein: CASSRLPPGLALPSSYEQYF.

The chain couples TRBV10-2 to TRBJ2-6; TRBD1 matches at 8 bases. The CDR3 is made up of 19 amino acids. Germline V CDR1 and CDR2: WSHSY, SAAADI. After removal of 3 bases from V and 0 bases from J, the junction contained 10 bases not matched to a gene. The CDR3 is CASSDSSGTGDSGANVLTF. The CDR3 coding sequence is TGCGCCAGCAGTGACTCATCCGGGACAGGAGACTCTGGGGCCAACGTCCTGACTTTC.

The J gene is TRBJ2-7, the V gene TRBV18; 7 bases match TRBD1. This CDR3 region has 13 residues. V gave up 6 bases and J gave up 6 bases; unmatched junction bases: 8. Germline assignment: CDR1 KGHSH and CDR2 LQKENI. As DNA, the CDR3 is TGTGCCAGCTCCTCCGACAGGGCTGGCGAGCAGTACGTC. Translated, it gives CASSSDRAGEQYV.

This clonotype has more than one count but fewer than ten. This rearrangement joins TRBV20-1 to TRBJ1-5, with no clear D. V gave up 3 bases and J gave up 1 base, with 4 bases separating them. The CDR3 is 12 residues long. In germline, CDR1 is DFQATT, CDR2 SNEGSKA (reference sequence). The CDR3 coding sequence is TGCAGTGCTAGTTCGAGCAATCAGCCCCAGCATTTT. Protein sequence: CSASSSNQPQHF.

This clonotype was detected only a few times. In DNA, the CDR3 is TGTGCCAGCAGCTTACAAGCGGGGGGCTACACAGATACGCAGTATTTT. This translates into CASSLQAGGYTDTQYF. V usage is TRBV7-3 and J usage is TRBJ2-3; 9 nucleotides match TRBD2. The CDR3 totals 16 residues. The germline gives CDR1 SGHTA, CDR2 FQGTGA. J lost 2 bases, V lost 2 bases, and 5 bases had no gene match.

This clonotype has more than one count but fewer than ten. The chain has TRBV6-5 and TRBJ1-5; TRBD1 agrees at 9 bases. V gave up 6 bases and J gave up 7 bases; unmatched junction bases: 7. This CDR3 is built from 14 residues. Germline V lookup: CDR1 MNHEY, CDR2 SVGAGI. The CDR3 bases are TGTGCCAGCAGCTATACAGGGGGCGGACAGCCCCAGCATTTT. Its translation: CASSYTGGGQPQHF.

This clonotype appeared many times. Written as DNA, the CDR3 is TGTGCCAGCAGCTTTAGGGGGTTTCCCTATGGCTACACCTTC. This sequence encodes CASSFRGFPYGYTF. The chain recombines TRBV7-2 with TRBJ1-2; TRBD1 might be the D (6 bases). Germline V CDR1 and CDR2: SGHTA, FQGNSA. V gave up 3 bases and J gave up 4 bases, with 12 bases separating them. CDR3 length: 14 residues.

This chain uses TRBV6-1 with TRBJ2-3; 13 bases map to TRBD2. The CDR3 covers 18 residues. The germline V gene has CDR1 MNHNS and CDR2 SASEGT. V lost 1 base to trimming and J lost 6 bases; unmatched junction nucleotides: 10. The CDR3 spells CASSEGLAGGVSPDTQYF. CDR3 bases: TGTGCCAGCAGTGAAGGACTAGCGGGGGGCGTATCACCCGATACGCAGTATTTT.